What follows are 26 T cell receptor beta chains derived from one specimen sequenced in a study of cytomegalovirus exposure and HLA in healthy donors. The primer mix had 60 Vbeta and 13 Jbeta primers. Clones were read by immunoSEQ multiplex PCR, and TCRdb kept only the in-frame ones, dropping some. The sample records 45,000 to 65,000 clones, 82% being singletons. The sequencing input was PBMCs. The receptors stem from a young woman in good health and CMV-seronegative.

The chain couples TRBV27 to TRBJ2-7; the match to TRBD1 covers 9 bases. Looked up from germline, CDR1 is MNHEY and CDR2 is SMNVEV (reference sequence). The CDR3 sequence is 16 residues long. J gave up 0 bases and V 5 bases, and 8 bases lay outside the gene matches. This CDR3 is CASSLSGTGTSYEQYF. The DNA of the CDR3 is TGTGCCAGCAGTCTCTCCGGGACAGGGACCTCCTACGAGCAGTACTTC.

The chain joins TRBV7-6 to TRBJ2-1; 8 nucleotides match TRBD2. Germline CDR1 SGHVS, CDR2 FNYEAQ. V dropped 7 bases and J dropped 6; count of bases not matched to a gene: 8. The CDR3 runs to 14 residues. The CDR3 spells CASTLFSGTNEQFF. The CDR3 region has the DNA TGTGCCAGCACCCTTTTTAGCGGGACCAATGAGCAGTTCTTC.

The chain combines TRBV19 with TRBJ1-2, with 7 positions matching TRBD1. Per germline, CDR1 LNHDA and CDR2 SQIVND (reference sequence). There are 15 residues in the CDR3. V lost 4 bases, J lost 4 bases, and 9 bases stayed unmatched. The CDR3 loop is CASSRGQSRGYGYTF. The CDR3 DNA is TGTGCCAGTAGTAGGGGACAGTCCCGTGGCTATGGCTACACCTTC. Using reference TRBV19 and TRBJ1-2 for the parts outside the CDR3, the full variable domain is DGGITQSPKYLFRKEGQNVTLSCEQNLNHDAMYWYRQDPGQGLRLIYYSQIVNDFQKGDIAEGYSVSREKKESFPLTVTSAQKNPTAFYLCASSRGQSRGYGYTFGSGTRLTVV.

The chain employs TRBV11-3 and TRBJ2-3; 10 bases are shared with TRBD2. The CDR3 is 18 amino acids. In germline, CDR1 is SGHNT, CDR2 YENEEA. V dropped 3 bases and J dropped 2; count of bases not matched to a gene: 11. The CDR3 sequence is CASSLGGTSESITDTQYF. The CDR3 DNA reads as TGTGCCAGCAGCTTGGGAGGGACTAGCGAGTCAATCACAGATACGCAGTATTTT.

This chain links TRBV28 with TRBJ1-4; TRBD1 agrees at 8 bases. J lost 0 bases, V lost 5 bases, and 11 bases had no gene match. The germline gives CDR1 MDHEN, CDR2 SYDVKM. CDR3 length equals 18 residues. The CDR3 is CASSHPRTGRATNEKLFF. The CDR3 bases are TGTGCCAGCAGTCATCCCCGGACAGGGAGGGCAACTAATGAAAAACTGTTTTTT. The complete variable domain, with remaining parts taken from reference TRBV28 and TRBJ1-4, reads DVKVTQSSRYLVKRTGEKVFLECVQDMDHENMFWYRQDPGLGLRLIYFSYDVKMKEKGDIPEGYSVSREKKERFSLILESASTNQTSMYLCASSHPRTGRATNEKLFFGSGTQLSVL.

V is TRBV27 and J is TRBJ1-3, with D uncertain. CDR1 is MNHEY, CDR2 SMNVEV, per germline (reference sequence). V was cut by 8 bases and J by 2 bases, with 4 bases left in between. This CDR3 spans 11 amino acids. CDR3: CASHAGNTIYF. CDR3 in DNA: TGTGCCAGCCATGCTGGAAACACCATATATTTT.

Concerning this clone itself: The junction departs from germline at one end; a sequencing error may be responsible. The V and J genes are TRBV6-1 and TRBJ2-7; possibly TRBD2 for D (6 bases). The germline gives CDR1 MNHNS, CDR2 SASEGT. The CDR3 runs 13 residues. DNA for the CDR3: TGTGCCAGCAGTGAAGGGGTGGAGGGCAGGAGGGACTTC. This translates into CASSEGVEGRRDF.

The CDR3 DNA reads TGCGCCAGCAGCCTGGGACAGGGAGGGAACACTGAAGCTTTCTTT. Translation: CASSLGQGGNTEAFF. The rearrangement joins TRBV5-1 to TRBJ1-1; 9 bases align to TRBD1. V trimming: 4 bases; J trimming: 1 base; junction bases outside the gene matches: 5. This CDR3 spans 15 amino acids. The germline gives CDR1 SGHRS, CDR2 YFSETQ.

The rearrangement joins TRBV6-6 to TRBJ2-3, with a tentative D call TRBD2 (6 bases). The V gene lost 2 bases and the J gene lost 2 bases, with 11 bases spanning the gap. CDR1 and CDR2 from the germline V gene are MNHNY and SVGAGI (reference sequence). This CDR3 spans 15 amino acids. The CDR3 DNA reads as TGTGCCAGCAGTTACATAGGGCGGGACACAGATACGCAGTATTTT. Translation gives CASSYIGRDTDTQYF.

By proportion, this clone is medium-sized. The chain has TRBV6-4 and TRBJ2-3, with D maybe TRBD2 (5 bases). This CDR3 contains 14 residues. Trimming took off 5 bases at V and 2 bases at J, with 11 bases between the two ends. Germline lookup yields CDR1 MRHNA and CDR2 SNTAGT. CDR3 region: CASSPGENTDTQYF. In DNA form, the CDR3 reads TGTGCCAGCAGTCCCGGGGAAAACACAGATACGCAGTATTTT.

This chain connects TRBV6-1 to TRBJ2-1; TRBD2 matches at 15 bases. With V trimmed by 6 bases and J by 9 bases, 6 bases remained unmatched. CDR1 and CDR2 (germline): MNHNS, SASEGT. This CDR3 region has 15 residues. CDR3 loop: CASRGLAGGIGEQFF. Here the CDR3 DNA reads TGTGCCAGCAGAGGACTAGCGGGAGGGATTGGTGAGCAGTTCTTC.

The rearrangement uses TRBV10-3 and TRBJ1-1, with 9 bases aligning to TRBD1. This CDR3 has 14 residues. With V trimmed by 6 bases and J by 1 base, 3 bases remained unmatched. The germline gives CDR1 ENHRY, CDR2 SYGVKD. The DNA of the CDR3 is TGTGCCATCAGCGAGGGACAGGGGAACACTGAAGCTTTCTTT. Translating gives CAISEGQGNTEAFF.

The chain uses TRBV27 and TRBJ1-2, with D possibly being TRBD1 (5 bases). There are 15 residues in the CDR3. The germline V gene has CDR1 MNHEY and CDR2 SMNVEV (reference sequence). Between the trimmed V and J ends, which lost 4 bases and 4 bases, there was a span of 16 bases. The chain's CDR3 is CASSSRGGTSYGYTF. The CDR3 DNA sequence: TGTGCCAGCAGTTCTCGGGGGGGGACTAGCTATGGCTACACCTTC.

This clone was counted only a few times. The chain employs TRBV4-1 and TRBJ1-5, with D possibly being TRBD1 (6 bases). Trimming removed 5 bases from V and 1 base from J, with 9 bases in between. This CDR3 spans 14 amino acids. Germline CDR1 MGHRA, CDR2 YSYEKL. Written as DNA, the CDR3 is TGCGCCAGCAGCGACGACAGGAGCAATCAGCCCCAGCATTTT. Residues: CASSDDRSNQPQHF.

The gene calls are TRBV7-3 and TRBJ2-1; the match to TRBD1 covers 7 bases. CDR3 length: 14 residues. The V gene's germline CDR1 is SGHTA and CDR2 FQGTGA. Trimming at V came to 5 bases and at J to 4 bases, leaving 5 bases not matched to a gene. The CDR3 here is CASSPGQVYNEQFF. CDR3 DNA: TGTGCCAGCAGCCCAGGACAGGTTTACAATGAGCAGTTCTTC.

The chain recombines TRBV28 with TRBJ2-7, with a tentative D call TRBD1 (6 bases). The length of the CDR3 is 12 residues. Between the trimmed V and J ends, which lost 6 bases and 3 bases, there was a span of 9 bases. The germline V gene has CDR1 MDHEN and CDR2 SYDVKM. Here the CDR3 DNA reads TGTGCCAGCAGGTCACAGGGCTACGAGCAGTACTTC. Amino acids: CASRSQGYEQYF.

This rearrangement joins TRBV27 to TRBJ1-3, with D perhaps TRBD1 (5 bases). Deletions cut 3 bases from V and 1 base from J, with 7 bases between. The CDR3 contains 14 residues. Per germline, CDR1 MNHEY and CDR2 SMNVEV (reference sequence). Written as DNA, the CDR3 is TGTGCCAGCAGTTTGGGGGGATCTGGAAACACCATATATTTT. This translates into CASSLGGSGNTIYF.

This rearrangement joins TRBV29-1 to TRBJ1-3; the D is unclear. V lost 7 bases and J lost 3, with 13 bases in between. CDR3 length: 13 residues. Germline CDR1 is SQVTM and CDR2 is ANQGSEA. CDR3: CSAVRSGGNTIYF. The CDR3 DNA reads as TGCAGCGCTGTTAGGTCGGGTGGAAACACCATATATTTT.

The genes are TRBV29-1 and TRBJ1-3; tentative D call: TRBD1 (5 bases). Germline CDR1 SQVTM, CDR2 ANQGSEA. The V end was cut by 5 bases, the J end by 4 bases, with 12 bases between. This CDR3 comprises 13 residues. The CDR3 loop reads CSVPGNSGNTIYF. The CDR3 nucleotides read TGCAGCGTTCCAGGGAATTCCGGAAACACCATATATTTT.

This clone was seen a handful of times. The CDR3 region has the DNA TGTGCCACTCGGTACCAAGAGACCCAGTACTTC. The encoded protein is CATRYQETQYF. The chain links TRBV19 to TRBJ2-5; no clear D gene. Looked up from germline, CDR1 is LNHDA and CDR2 is SQIVND (reference sequence). Trimming removed 10 bases from V and 0 bases from J, with 6 bases in between. This CDR3 has 11 residues.

In its sample, this clone was seen once. The chain links TRBV27 to TRBJ2-2, with D tentatively TRBD1 (5 bases). Trimming removed 0 bases at V and 0 bases at J, with 11 bases between. CDR1 and CDR2 from the germline V gene are MNHEY and SMNVEV (reference sequence). CDR3 length equals 17 residues. The CDR3 protein is CASSLSGHPSNTGELFF. CDR3 nucleotides: TGTGCCAGCAGTTTATCTGGACATCCATCGAACACCGGGGAGCTGTTTTTT.

The sample holds one count of this clone. V is TRBV5-1 and J is TRBJ2-5, with 10 nucleotides matching TRBD1. From germline, CDR1 is SGHRS and CDR2 YFSETQ. This CDR3 is built from 15 residues. Trimming took 0 bases from V and 3 from J; bases not matched to a gene: 2. CDR3 nucleotides: TGCGCCAGCAGCTTGGAAGGGACAGGGGAAGAGACCCAGTACTTC. This sequence encodes CASSLEGTGEETQYF. Drawing the rest from reference TRBV5-1 and TRBJ2-5, the complete variable domain is KAGVTQTPRYLIKTRGQQVTLSCSPISGHRSVSWYQQTPGQGLQFLFEYFSETQRNKGNFPGRFSGRQFSNSRSEMNVSTLELGDSALYLCASSLEGTGEETQYFGPGTRLLVL.

V and J are TRBV15 and TRBJ2-7; 11 bases are shared with TRBD1. CDR3 length: 14 amino acids. J was trimmed by 2 bases and V by 5 bases; bases with no gene match: 2. Germline V CDR1 and CDR2: LNHNV, YYDKDF (reference sequence). CDR3 DNA sequence: TGTGCCACCAGCGGGGGACAGGGGGCCTACGAGCAGTACTTC. Translated, it gives CATSGGQGAYEQYF.

The table lists this clone with a few counts. The chain uses TRBV27 and TRBJ1-5; TRBD1 agrees at 12 bases. Trimming removed 6 bases from V and 6 bases from J; junction bases left unmatched: 6. Germline loops: CDR1 MNHEY, CDR2 SMNVEV (reference sequence). The CDR3 has 15 residues. CDR3 DNA: TGTGCCAGCAGATTGGGACAGGGGGCTACTCAGCCCCAGCATTTT. This sequence encodes CASRLGQGATQPQHF.

This chain links TRBV1 with TRBJ1-2. TRBV1 is annotated as a pseudogene. CDR3 length equals 16 residues. Written as DNA, the CDR3 is TGCACCAGCAGCCAAACCCCCTTGGCAGCGGCCTATGGCTACACCTTC. Protein sequence: CTSSQTPLAAAYGYTF.

The CDR3 coding sequence is TGCGCCAGCAGCCGATCCGTTGCTAGCCTGGATCAGCCCCAGCATTTT. It codes for CASSRSVASLDQPQHF. The chain joins TRBV4-1 to TRBJ1-5; no clear D. There are 16 residues in the CDR3. The germline V gene has CDR1 MGHRA and CDR2 YSYEKL. Trimming removed 4 bases at V and 5 bases at J, with 18 bases between.